These 28 T cell receptor beta chains came from one sample sequenced in a study of T cells in Graves' hyperthyroidism and ophthalmopathy. What was amplified from RNA transcripts were TCR beta CDR3 regions. The HTBI primer set served for first-round RT-PCR of the TCR CDR3. TCRdb recomputed calls from the multiplex PCR reads with MiXCR, one row per CDR3 protein. Of about 95,000 distinct CDR3 sequences listed, around 37% were seen once; the top ten hold approximately 10%. Specimen: peripheral blood or thyroid tissue (not recorded which). The receptors were gathered from a woman aged 25 to 39 with Graves' hyperthyroidism.

This clonotype was seen at least ten times. The V and J genes are TRBV27 and TRBJ2-5; maybe TRBD1 (5 bases). Germline loops: CDR1 MNHEY, CDR2 SMNVEV (reference sequence). Trimming removed 5 bases at V and 7 bases at J, with 20 bases between. This CDR3 has 15 amino acids. As DNA, the CDR3 is TGTGCCAGCAGTAAAATCGACAGTGGTCGTGGGACCCAGTACTTC. It yields the protein CASSKIDSGRGTQYF.

At least ten counts were recorded for this clonotype. This chain links TRBV6-5 with TRBJ1-1, with 7 bases lining up with TRBD1. The CDR3 extends over 14 amino acids. Germline trimming cut 6 bases from V and 4 bases from J; bases unmatched to any gene: 8. Germline CDR1 and CDR2: MNHEY and SVGAGI. The CDR3 DNA reads as TGTGCCAGCAGGACCAGGGGGGGTGGCACTGAAGCTTTCTTT. Encoded protein: CASRTRGGGTEAFF.

This clonotype occurred many times. The CDR3 DNA reads as TGTGCCAGCAGCCCCCGGAGCTCCTACGAGCAGTACTTC. Translation: CASSPRSSYEQYF. This chain uses TRBV6-5 with TRBJ2-7; D is unresolved. Trimming shortened V by 6 bases and J by 0 bases, and 9 bases separated the two germline ends. There are 13 residues in the CDR3. Germline CDR1 and CDR2: MNHEY and SVGAGI.

This clonotype was counted many times. The genes are TRBV5-4 and TRBJ1-6; weak D call: TRBD1 (6 bases). The V and J ends lost 4 bases and 7 bases respectively, with 18 bases between them. Per germline, CDR1 SGHNT and CDR2 YYREEE (reference sequence). CDR3 length: 16 residues. The CDR3 DNA is TGTGCCAGCAGCCCTACAGCCGGGGGCCCAAATTCACCCCTCCACTTT. Amino acid sequence: CASSPTAGGPNSPLHF.

The J gene is TRBJ2-7, the V gene TRBV9; TRBD2 matches at 12 bases. The ends lost 0 bases at V and 6 bases at J; junction bases unmatched: 4. The CDR3 loop spans 15 amino acids. Germline V CDR1 and CDR2: SGDLS, YYNGEE. CDR3 nucleotide sequence: TGTGCCAGCAGCGTAGGGACTAGCGGGGCTCGCGAGCAGTACTTC. It translates to CASSVGTSGAREQYF.

As concerns this clonotype: A read error may be the cause here, since a much bigger clone is one base away. The chain combines TRBV15 with TRBJ2-3; D gene ambiguous. CDR3 length: 16 residues. The germline CDR1 and CDR2 sequences are LNHNV and YYDKDF (reference sequence). Here the CDR3 DNA reads TGTGCCAGCAGTCCGTACCAAACTGGAAACACAGATACGCGGTATTTT. Its translation: CASSPYQTGNTDTRYF.

This clonotype has ten or more counts. The V gene is TRBV7-3, the J gene TRBJ1-1; the D gene is possibly TRBD1 (6 bases). The germline gives CDR1 SGHTA, CDR2 FQGTGA. V was trimmed by 1 base and J by 7 bases, leaving 16 bases between them. The CDR3 is 15 residues long. The CDR3 DNA is TGTGCCAGCAGCTTAAGGCCAGGGGCTGATGATGAAGCTTTCTTT. It codes for CASSLRPGADDEAFF. Filled out from reference TRBV7-3 and TRBJ1-1, the complete variable domain reads GAGVSQTPSNKVTEKGKYVELRCDPISGHTALYWYRQSLGQGPEFLIYFQGTGAADDSGLPNDRFFAVRPEGSVSTLKIQRTERGDSAVYLCASSLRPGADDEAFFGQGTRLTVV.

The chain links TRBV29-1 to TRBJ2-7; D is possibly TRBD1 or TRBD2 (6 bases each). Germline V lookup: CDR1 SQVTM, CDR2 ANQGSEA. V gave up 7 bases and J gave up 3 bases, with 16 bases separating them. The CDR3 covers 13 residues. Here the CDR3 reads CSAGGPVGYEQYF. CDR3 nucleotide sequence: TGCAGCGCTGGGGGGCCAGTCGGCTACGAGCAGTACTTC.

This clonotype has a handful of counts. The CDR3 DNA follows: TGTGCCAGCGGCGCTGACCACTATGGCTACACCTTC. This encodes CASGADHYGYTF. The chain joins TRBV6-1 to TRBJ1-2, with D uncertain. The V gene lost 8 bases and the J gene lost 3 bases, with 10 bases spanning the gap. The CDR3 loop spans 12 amino acids. Germline-derived CDR1 and CDR2 are MNHNS and SASEGT.

A note on this clonotype: Given a much more abundant clone one base away, this may be a read error. V and J are TRBV28 and TRBJ2-7; tentatively, D is TRBD1 (6 bases). The germline V gene has CDR1 MDHEN and CDR2 SYDVKM. The germline V and J ends were trimmed by 6 bases and 8 bases, with 20 bases remaining between them. The CDR3 loop spans 14 amino acids. The chain's CDR3 is CASSLWGPATKQYF. DNA for the CDR3: TGTGCCAGCAGCCTCTGGGGGCCCGCTACGAAGCAGTACTTC.

This clonotype was picked up many times. The rearrangement joins TRBV20-1 to TRBJ2-3, with TRBD2 as a possible D gene (7 bases). The V end lost 4 bases, the J end lost 4 bases, and 18 bases lay between the germline ends. CDR1 and CDR2 (germline): DFQATT, SNEGSKA (reference sequence). This CDR3 is 15 amino acids long. CDR3 sequence: CSATGGQHEADTQYF. The CDR3 bases are TGCAGTGCTACCGGGGGGCAACATGAGGCAGATACGCAGTATTTT.

About this clonotype: This may be a read error, as it is one base from a much larger clone. The chain couples TRBV3-1 to TRBJ1-1; unclear D gene. Germline V gives CDR1 LGHDT, CDR2 YNNKEL (reference sequence). The CDR3 extends over 12 amino acids. CDR3 nucleotide sequence: TGTGCCAGCAGCAGCAGAAACACTGAAGCTTCCTTT. This codes for CASSSRNTEASF.

With regard to this clonotype: Germline and junction disagree at one end, which may indicate a read error. V usage is TRBV7-7 and J usage is TRBJ2-1; 14 nucleotides line up with TRBD2. The CDR3 loop spans 23 amino acids. From germline, CDR1 is SSHAT and CDR2 FNYEAQ (reference sequence). The CDR3 coding sequence is TGTGCTAGCAGCCCCCGACTAGCGGGAGGGCCCATGCTCCCCACTTCCTTATACAATGAGCAGTTCTTC. Protein product: CASSPRLAGGPMLPTSLYNEQFF.

This chain uses TRBV7-2 with TRBJ1-6; no firm D call. Trimming removed 1 base from V and 10 bases from J, with 11 bases in between. The CDR3 length is 14 residues. Germline assignment: CDR1 SGHTA and CDR2 FQGNSA. The DNA of the CDR3 is TGTGCCAGCAGCTTAGGGACTTTCGAATCACCCCTCCACTTT. Amino acid sequence: CASSLGTFESPLHF.

This chain joins TRBV7-2 and TRBJ2-5; no clear D gene. Germline V CDR1 and CDR2: SGHTA, FQGNSA. The germline V and J ends were trimmed by 3 bases and 8 bases, with 19 bases remaining between them. This CDR3 has 15 amino acids. CDR3 loop: CASSLVGAGEATQYF. In DNA, the CDR3 is TGTGCCAGCAGCTTGGTTGGAGCAGGAGAGGCTACCCAGTACTTC. The full variable domain, in which reference TRBV7-2 and TRBJ2-5 provide the parts outside the CDR3, is GAGVSQSPSNKVTEKGKDVELRCDPISGHTALYWYRQSLGQGLEFLIYFQGNSAPDKSGLPSDRFSAERTGGSVSTLTIQRTQQEDSAVYLCASSLVGAGEATQYFGPGTRLLVL.

In its sample, this clonotype was seen many times. A much larger clone differs from this one at a single base, so this may be a read error. J is TRBJ2-7 and V is TRBV5-1, with 11 bases lining up with TRBD1. CDR3 length: 14 residues. Looked up from germline, CDR1 is SGHRS and CDR2 is YFSETQ. The trim removed 6 bases at V and 6 bases at J, leaving 8 bases unmatched. CDR3 sequence (DNA): TGCGCCAGCACCCCCCGGGACAGGGGGTCCGAGCAGTACTTC. This gives the protein CASTPRDRGSEQYF.

This clonotype was observed at least ten times. The chain joins TRBV7-9 to TRBJ1-2; D not resolved. With 1 base removed from V and 3 bases from J, the gap between germline ends came to 6 bases. CDR3 length: 13 residues. The germline CDR1 and CDR2 sequences are SEHNR and FQNEAQ (reference sequence). CDR3 sequence reads: CASSLGRDYGYTF. The DNA for the CDR3 is TGTGCCAGCAGCTTAGGGAGGGACTATGGCTACACCTTC.

This clonotype came up many times. The chain uses TRBV7-9 and TRBJ1-1; D gene unclear. This CDR3 comprises 12 residues. Deletions cut 1 base from V and 10 bases from J, with 10 bases between. Germline lookup yields CDR1 SEHNR and CDR2 FQNEAQ (reference sequence). DNA of the CDR3: TGTGCCAGCAGCTTAGAAGGATTTAGAGCTTTCTTT. This encodes CASSLEGFRAFF.

J is TRBJ2-5 and V is TRBV7-2; 9 bases align to TRBD1. The CDR3 has 15 amino acids. Germline CDR1 SGHTA, CDR2 FQGNSA. V gave up 8 bases and J gave up 5 bases; unmatched junction bases: 12. In nucleotides, the CDR3 is TGTGCCAGCGGGGGACAGGGAGGCTGGGGGGAGACCCAGTACTTC. It codes for CASGGQGGWGETQYF.

The CDR3 loop reads CASSPRGSGELFF. The CDR3 nucleotides are TGTGCCAGCAGCCCTCGTGGTAGCGGGGAGCTGTTTTTT. The chain joins TRBV7-9 to TRBJ2-2, with unresolved D. Germline CDR1 reads SEHNR; CDR2 reads FQNEAQ (reference sequence). V gave up 5 bases and J gave up 7 bases, with 11 bases separating them. The CDR3 runs to 13 residues.

This clonotype turned up a few times. This chain uses TRBV20-1 with TRBJ1-6; 8 bases map to TRBD1. V shed 3 bases and J 7 bases; nucleotides not matched to a gene: 5. CDR1 is DFQATT and CDR2 is SNEGSKA in the germline V gene (reference sequence). There are 14 residues in the CDR3. This chain's CDR3 is CSARDGQGNSPLHF. The CDR3 DNA is TGCAGTGCTAGGGACGGACAGGGCAATTCACCCCTCCACTTT.

This clonotype was detected ten times or more. CDR3 sequence reads: CATSDSQSGRSRYEQYF. In DNA, the CDR3 is TGTGCCACCAGTGATTCGCAAAGCGGGAGGAGTCGGTACGAGCAGTACTTC. The chain employs TRBV24-1 and TRBJ2-7; TRBD2 aligns across 9 bases. Germline V CDR1 and CDR2: KGHDR, SFDVKD. The CDR3 is 17 amino acids. Germline trimming cut 2 bases from V and 4 bases from J; bases unmatched to any gene: 11.

The V and J genes are TRBV10-3 and TRBJ1-2, with D possibly matching TRBD1 (5 bases). Trimming removed 10 bases from V and 5 bases from J, with 14 bases in between. This CDR3 spans 12 amino acids. CDR1 ENHRY and CDR2 SYGVKD come from the germline V gene. The CDR3 loop is CATGRQRYGYTF. DNA of the CDR3: TGTGCCACCGGTCGACAGAGATATGGCTACACCTTC.

This chain uses TRBV7-2 with TRBJ2-5, with TRBD2 as a possible D gene (6 bases). V shed 5 bases and J shed 7 bases, with 17 bases lying between them. The CDR3 has 14 residues. Per the germline V gene, CDR1 is SGHTA and CDR2 is FQGNSA. CDR3 sequence reads: CASSPPGRSGTQYF. The CDR3 DNA reads as TGTGCCAGCAGCCCGCCGGGGAGGTCTGGGACCCAGTACTTC.

This chain links TRBV15 with TRBJ1-4; 9 bases line up with TRBD1. The ends lost 7 bases at V and 8 bases at J; junction bases unmatched: 8. Germline V gene sequence: CDR1 LNHNV, CDR2 YYDKDF (reference sequence). CDR3 length: 14 amino acids. CDR3 sequence: CATNSGTGREKLFF. Written as DNA, the CDR3 is TGTGCCACCAACTCCGGGACAGGGAGAGAAAAACTGTTTTTT.

This clonotype was seen only a few times. This sequence may be a read error, since a much larger clone differs from it by one base. The CDR3 loop is CASGSTPTAFYGYTF. As DNA, the CDR3 is TGTGCCAGCGGCTCTACCCCAACAGCTTTCTATGGCTACACCTTC. This sequence joins TRBV7-9 and TRBJ1-2; D is unclear. Germline V gives CDR1 SEHNR, CDR2 FQNEAQ (reference sequence). V lost 8 bases to trimming and J lost 4 bases, with 20 bases between them. CDR3 length equals 15 residues.

This chain connects TRBV10-3 to TRBJ1-4; 7 bases match TRBD1. CDR1 and CDR2 (germline): ENHRY, SYGVKD. This CDR3 has 14 amino acids. Losses at the gene ends were 6 bases for V and 3 bases for J; bases not matched to a gene: 4. CDR3 in DNA: TGTGCCATCAGGCCGGGACAGCCTAATGAAAAACTGTTTTTT. This codes for CAIRPGQPNEKLFF.

This clonotype was found many times. The gene calls are TRBV9 and TRBJ1-1; D is undetermined. The CDR3 sequence is 14 residues long. From germline, CDR1 is SGDLS and CDR2 YYNGEE. Trimming took 0 bases from V and 3 from J, leaving 9 bases between them. The CDR3 spells CASSVVAAYTEAFF. The CDR3, as DNA: TGTGCCAGCAGCGTAGTGGCCGCTTACACTGAAGCTTTCTTT.